These 6 T cell receptor beta chains came from one sample sequenced in a study of blood T cell repertoires in COVID-19. Some clones are missing from TCRdb's copy, which holds only in-frame ones; the method was immunoSEQ multiplex PCR. The sample holds around 360,000 clones, approximately 89% seen once. Material: peripheral blood. The receptor set was obtained from a woman aged 25 to 39 with COVID-19, enrolled during active disease.

The chain employs TRBV6-1 and TRBJ2-7, with TRBD2 matching over 9 bases. The junction had 11 bases not matched to a gene; V was cut back by 2 bases and J by 3 bases. CDR1 is MNHNS, CDR2 SASEGT, per germline. CDR3 length: 17 residues. The CDR3 DNA sequence: TGTGCCAGCAGTGAAAGTGGAAGGACTAGCGAAGACTACGAGCAGTACTTC. Amino acids: CASSESGRTSEDYEQYF.

The chain is built from TRBV5-6 and TRBJ1-4, with TRBD1 matching 8 bases. V gave up 0 bases and J gave up 0 bases; unmatched junction bases: 4. This CDR3 has 17 residues. Per the germline V gene, CDR1 is SGHDT and CDR2 is YYEEEE. The CDR3 nucleotides are TGTGCCAGCAGCTTGGCTGGACAGGGACCAACTAATGAAAAACTGTTTTTT. Residues: CASSLAGQGPTNEKLFF.

V and J are TRBV20-1 and TRBJ1-1, with 7 bases lining up with TRBD1. There are 15 residues in the CDR3. Trimming removed 3 bases from V and 0 bases from J; junction bases left unmatched: 7. CDR1 and CDR2 from the germline V gene are DFQATT and SNEGSKA (reference sequence). CDR3 sequence: CSASEDRLMNTEAFF. DNA of the CDR3: TGCAGTGCTAGTGAGGACAGGCTCATGAACACTGAAGCTTTCTTT.

The chain recombines TRBV6-6 with TRBJ1-4, with TRBD1 identical over 7 bases. Germline V lookup: CDR1 MNHNY, CDR2 SVGAGI (reference sequence). V gave up 4 bases and J gave up 8 bases; unmatched junction bases: 4. This CDR3 has 13 amino acids. In DNA, the CDR3 is TGTGCCAGCAGTTTGACAGGGAGGGAAAAACTGTTTTTT. Translating it yields CASSLTGREKLFF.

The V gene is TRBV30, the J gene TRBJ1-6; D gene ambiguous. Germline V gene lookup returns CDR1 GTSNPN and CDR2 SVGIG (reference sequence). Trimming shortened V by 0 bases and J by 0 bases, and 9 bases separated the two germline ends. This CDR3 comprises 16 residues. CDR3 nucleotide sequence: TGTGCCTGGAGTGTACGGGAGAGCTCCTATAATTCACCCCTCCACTTT. Amino acid sequence: CAWSVRESSYNSPLHF.

This chain connects TRBV28 to TRBJ1-2; D remains ambiguous. The CDR3 consists of 13 residues. Trimming took off 1 base at V and 2 bases at J, with 5 bases between the two ends. The germline V gene encodes CDR1 MDHEN and CDR2 SYDVKM. As DNA, the CDR3 is TGTGCCAGCAGTTTATTCCAGAACTATGGCTACACCTTC. Its protein product is CASSLFQNYGYTF.